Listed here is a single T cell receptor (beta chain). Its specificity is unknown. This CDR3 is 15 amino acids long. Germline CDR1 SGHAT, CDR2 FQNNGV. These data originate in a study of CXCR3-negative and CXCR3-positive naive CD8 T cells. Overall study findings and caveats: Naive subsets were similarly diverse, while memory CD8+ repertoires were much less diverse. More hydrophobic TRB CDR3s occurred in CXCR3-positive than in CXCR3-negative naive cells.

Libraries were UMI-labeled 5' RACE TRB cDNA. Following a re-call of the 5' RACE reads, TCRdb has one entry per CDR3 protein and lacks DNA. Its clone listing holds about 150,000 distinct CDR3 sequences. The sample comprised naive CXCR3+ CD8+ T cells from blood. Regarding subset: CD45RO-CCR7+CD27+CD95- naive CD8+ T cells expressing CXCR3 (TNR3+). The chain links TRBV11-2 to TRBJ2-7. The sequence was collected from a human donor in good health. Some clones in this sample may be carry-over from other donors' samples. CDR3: CASSLDFVDSYEQYF.